This record concerns one T cell receptor beta chain sequence. Unique molecular identifiers were incorporated during preparation of the TCRbeta library. TCRdb called the PCR reads again in MiXCR, with one record for every CDR3 protein. The sample records 500,000 or so distinct CDR3 sequences, less than 35% being singletons. The record originates from a study of T-cell reconstitution after alpha-beta-depleted transplantation in children. This CDR3 is built from 20 residues. The germline CDR1 and CDR2 sequences are MNHEY and SMNVEV (reference sequence). V dropped 1 base and J dropped 1 base, with 26 bases sitting between them.

The sequencing here drew on PBMCs from the stem cell graft donor, taken from the stem cell graft. The TCR sequence derives from a human donor who donated a stem cell graft to a child with aplastic anemia. The chain couples TRBV27 to TRBJ2-7, with a possible D match to TRBD1 (7 bases). CDR3 coding DNA: TGTGCCAGCAGTTTATTCCCCACAACGCCGACAGGGACTCAATCCTACGAGCAGTACTTC. As protein: CASSLFPTTPTGTQSYEQYF.